These 30 T cell receptor beta chains came from one sample sequenced in a study of blood T cell repertoires in COVID-19. Measured with immunoSEQ multiplex PCR; TCRdb has only the in-frame clones, and not every one. The sample comprises some 11,000 clones, 82% of which are singletons, and around 3.7% rests with the top ten. The specimen was peripheral blood. The receptors were gathered from a woman aged 55-75 years with acute or convalescent COVID-19.

The CDR3 reads CASSLIQGAWQPQHF. The DNA for the CDR3 is TGTGCCAGCAGCTTGATACAGGGGGCATGGCAGCCCCAGCATTTT. The rearrangement uses TRBV5-8 and TRBJ1-5; 9 nucleotides line up with TRBD1. Unmatched junction bases numbered 6, after V lost 1 base and J lost 7 bases. This CDR3 has 15 amino acids. Germline assignment: CDR1 SGHTS and CDR2 YDEGEE.

The chain combines TRBV6-1 with TRBJ1-1; D unresolved. V lost 2 bases, J lost 3 bases, and 7 bases lay in between. The CDR3 totals 13 residues. Germline V gene lookup returns CDR1 MNHNS and CDR2 SASEGT. The CDR3 protein is CASSERSDTEAFF. The CDR3 DNA follows: TGTGCCAGCAGTGAACGCAGTGACACTGAAGCTTTCTTT.

This clone was counted once. This chain links TRBV4-1 with TRBJ1-4; 7 bases align to TRBD1. CDR3 length: 13 amino acids. The germline V gene encodes CDR1 MGHRA and CDR2 YSYEKL. V shed 8 bases and J 2 bases; nucleotides not matched to a gene: 2. CDR3 nucleotide sequence: TGCGCCAGCGGGGGACAGACTAATGAAAAACTGTTTTTT. It yields the protein CASGGQTNEKLFF.

This sequence joins TRBV19 and TRBJ1-2; D is perhaps TRBD1 (6 bases). The germline gives CDR1 LNHDA, CDR2 SQIVND (reference sequence). The CDR3 runs 13 residues. Trimming left V 3 bases short and J 5 bases short, with 10 bases between. CDR3 in amino acids: CASSIPTGYGYTF. The CDR3 DNA reads as TGTGCCAGTAGTATCCCCACAGGGTATGGCTACACCTTC.

The chain has TRBV5-1 and TRBJ2-1; 8 nucleotides match TRBD1. The CDR3 length is 15 residues. From germline, CDR1 is SGHRS and CDR2 YFSETQ. Germline trimming cut 2 bases from V and 4 bases from J; bases unmatched to any gene: 5. CDR3 DNA sequence: TGCGCCAGCAGCTTTGCGGGACAGGAGTACAATGAGCAGTTCTTC. Its translation is CASSFAGQEYNEQFF.

This clone has a handful of counts. The chain combines TRBV30 with TRBJ1-1; possible D gene TRBD1, 5 bases. The germline V gene has CDR1 GTSNPN and CDR2 SVGIG (reference sequence). The CDR3 is made up of 16 amino acids. Trimming cost V 7 bases and J 5 bases, with 26 bases left between them. This CDR3 is CASGGRVGVGWTEAFF. CDR3 sequence (DNA): TGTGCCTCCGGGGGGAGGGTAGGGGTCGGTTGGACTGAAGCTTTCTTT.

The chain uses TRBV11-2 and TRBJ1-2, with 9 nucleotides matching TRBD1. V shed 1 base and J 3 bases; nucleotides not matched to a gene: 15. The germline CDR1 and CDR2 sequences are SGHAT and FQNNGV. The CDR3 covers 19 residues. The DNA for the CDR3 is TGTGCCAGCAGCTTAGTGGTGGGGCCAACAGGGGGCGGACACTATGGCTACACCTTC. It is translated as CASSLVVGPTGGGHYGYTF.

This chain uses TRBV19 with TRBJ1-2; 10 bases align to TRBD1. The CDR3 extends over 17 amino acids. J was trimmed by 2 bases and V by 6 bases; bases with no gene match: 12. CDR1 is LNHDA, CDR2 SQIVND, per germline (reference sequence). The CDR3 coding sequence is TGTGCCAGTAGCCAAAGCGCCGGGACAGGGGCCAACTATGGCTACACCTTC. Amino acid sequence: CASSQSAGTGANYGYTF.

The J gene is TRBJ2-3, the V gene TRBV7-2; D unresolved. This CDR3 spans 15 amino acids. V lost 4 bases to trimming and J lost 2 bases, with 13 bases between them. Per the germline V gene, CDR1 is SGHTA and CDR2 is FQGNSA. CDR3 coding DNA: TGTGCCAGCAGCTCTAGTCGGGTTCTCACAGATACGCAGTATTTT. It specifies CASSSSRVLTDTQYF.

The chain is built from TRBV5-4 and TRBJ1-5; the D gene is possibly TRBD1 (5 bases). There are 14 residues in the CDR3. CDR1 and CDR2 from the germline V gene are SGHNT and YYREEE (reference sequence). Trimming removed 4 bases at V and 5 bases at J, with 13 bases between. CDR3 region: CASSIDRAHQPQHF. The CDR3, as DNA: TGTGCCAGCAGCATTGACAGAGCCCATCAGCCCCAGCATTTT.

The V gene is TRBV11-3, the J gene TRBJ2-6, with a possible D match to TRBD1 (5 bases). Trimming removed 5 bases from V and 2 bases from J, with 19 bases in between. The CDR3 spans 18 residues. Germline CDR1 and CDR2: SGHNT and YENEEA. The CDR3 DNA is TGTGCCAGCAGCGCAAGGGGAATAGGCCTAGCTGGGGCCAACGTCCTGACTTTC. This translates into CASSARGIGLAGANVLTF.

This sequence joins TRBV5-1 and TRBJ1-2; D gene uncertain. Germline V CDR1 and CDR2: SGHRS, YFSETQ. The CDR3 length is 15 residues. The V end lost 3 bases, the J end lost 0 bases, and 12 bases lay between the germline ends. The CDR3 is CASSSHSLANYGYTF. The CDR3 DNA follows: TGCGCCAGCAGCTCCCACAGCTTGGCTAACTATGGCTACACCTTC.

In its sample, this clone was seen once. The chain has TRBV6-5 and TRBJ1-2, with a tentative D call TRBD1 (6 bases). The CDR3 sequence is 16 residues long. Germline CDR1 MNHEY, CDR2 SVGAGI. Trimming stripped 0 bases from V and 8 bases from J, with 19 bases between. CDR3 loop: CASSYSQQGRGLGYTF. The CDR3, as DNA: TGTGCCAGCAGTTACTCACAACAGGGTCGGGGATTGGGCTACACCTTC.

This clone was recorded a few times. V gene TRBV5-1 combines with J gene TRBJ1-1, with 8 bases fitting TRBD1. Germline CDR1 is SGHRS and CDR2 is YFSETQ. This CDR3 contains 13 residues. Losses at the gene ends were 6 bases for V and 2 bases for J; bases not matched to a gene: 3. CDR3 loop: CASNTGGNTEAFF. CDR3 nucleotides: TGCGCCAGCAACACAGGGGGTAACACTGAAGCTTTCTTT.

The chain uses TRBV11-2 and TRBJ2-3, with a weak D call TRBD2 (7 bases). The V gene's germline CDR1 is SGHAT and CDR2 FQNNGV. V lost 6 bases and J 3 bases, leaving 16 bases between the germline ends. The CDR3 is 15 residues long. The CDR3 DNA follows: TGTGCCAGCAGGCCCTCGGGGGGCCGGACAGATACGCAGTATTTT. It yields the protein CASRPSGGRTDTQYF.

This clone has more than one count but fewer than ten. The chain couples TRBV29-1 to TRBJ2-1, with 8 bases matching TRBD1. The CDR3 is 14 amino acids. V was pared by 7 bases and J by 4 bases, with 9 bases of the junction left unmatched. Germline V lookup: CDR1 SQVTM, CDR2 ANQGSEA. Written as DNA, the CDR3 is TGCAGCGCATCAGGGGGCTTAGGTTACAATGAGCAGTTCTTC. Its protein is CSASGGLGYNEQFF.

This chain uses TRBV5-6 with TRBJ2-5; 7 nucleotides match TRBD2. CDR1 is SGHDT, CDR2 YYEEEE, per germline. There are 16 residues in the CDR3. V dropped 0 bases and J dropped 3; count of bases not matched to a gene: 8. The CDR3 DNA reads as TGTGCCAGCAGCTTGGCGGGAGGAGGGCTTGAAGAGACCCAGTACTTC. It codes for CASSLAGGGLEETQYF. Based on the CDR3 plus reference TRBV5-6 and TRBJ2-5, the full variable domain is DAGVTQSPTHLIKTRGQQVTLRCSPKSGHDTVSWYQQALGQGPQFIFQYYEEEERQRGNFPDRFSGHQFPNYSSELNVNALLLGDSALYLCASSLAGGGLEETQYFGPGTRLLVL.

The chain couples TRBV6-6 to TRBJ1-5; D is unresolved. The CDR3 totals 14 residues. V was shortened by 3 bases and J by 5 bases, with 11 bases between the two germline ends. CDR1 and CDR2 from the germline V gene are MNHNY and SVGAGI (reference sequence). This CDR3 is CASSYGQVDQPQHF. DNA of the CDR3: TGTGCCAGCAGTTATGGGCAGGTGGATCAGCCCCAGCATTTT.

The rearrangement joins TRBV5-4 to TRBJ2-1, with D perhaps matching TRBD2 (5 bases). Trimming cost V 4 bases and J 7 bases, with 18 bases left between them. In germline, CDR1 is SGHNT, CDR2 YYREEE (reference sequence). CDR3 length equals 15 residues. The CDR3 is CASSPGLTPGNEQFF. CDR3 nucleotide sequence: TGTGCCAGCAGCCCAGGACTTACCCCGGGGAATGAGCAGTTCTTC.

The gene calls are TRBV5-6 and TRBJ2-6; TRBD1 matches at 7 bases. Looked up from germline, CDR1 is SGHDT and CDR2 is YYEEEE. This CDR3 is built from 16 residues. V lost 5 bases and J lost 2; bases outside the gene matches: 7. The CDR3 is CASSQLDRAGANVLTF. The CDR3 DNA is TGTGCCAGCAGTCAACTCGACAGGGCTGGGGCCAACGTCCTGACTTTC. The full variable domain, with the rest looked up from reference TRBV5-6 and TRBJ2-6, is DAGVTQSPTHLIKTRGQQVTLRCSPKSGHDTVSWYQQALGQGPQFIFQYYEEEERQRGNFPDRFSGHQFPNYSSELNVNALLLGDSALYLCASSQLDRAGANVLTFGAGSRLTVL.

V is TRBV28 and J is TRBJ1-2; no definite D call. V lost 6 bases, J lost 4 bases, and 12 bases lay in between. Germline CDR1 reads MDHEN; CDR2 reads SYDVKM. The CDR3 is 13 residues long. DNA of the CDR3: TGTGCCAGCAGGCCTCAGGTTACCTATGGCTACACCTTC. This codes for CASRPQVTYGYTF.

This clone was observed a few times. This rearrangement joins TRBV2 to TRBJ2-2, with TRBD1 matching 9 bases. The length of the CDR3 is 15 residues. Trimming removed 6 bases from V and 4 bases from J; junction bases left unmatched: 6. The germline CDR1 and CDR2 sequences are SNHLY and FYNNEI. The CDR3 DNA follows: TGTGCCAGCAGAGTGGGACAGGGCGGCACCGGGGAGCTGTTTTTT. This encodes CASRVGQGGTGELFF. Supplemented by reference TRBV2 and TRBJ2-2, the full variable domain reads EPEVTQTPSHQVTQMGQEVILRCVPISNHLYFYWYRQILGQKVEFLVSFYNNEISEKSEIFDDQFSVERPDGSNFTLKIRSTKLEDSAMYFCASRVGQGGTGELFFGEGSRLTVL.

This clone has more than one count but fewer than ten. The chain recombines TRBV30 with TRBJ1-1, with D possibly matching TRBD1 (5 bases). Germline V gives CDR1 GTSNPN, CDR2 SVGIG (reference sequence). CDR3 size: 16 residues. V was pared by 1 base and J by 0 bases, with 15 bases between. CDR3 nucleotide sequence: TGTGCCTGGAGTGGGCTGGGGGGGTCTCTGAACACTGAAGCTTTCTTT. Translation: CAWSGLGGSLNTEAFF.

The J gene is TRBJ1-5, the V gene TRBV5-6, with TRBD1 as a possible D gene (6 bases). Germline CDR1 is SGHDT and CDR2 is YYEEEE. This CDR3 has 13 residues. The V and J ends lost 4 bases and 7 bases respectively, with 12 bases between them. CDR3 protein: CASSNRAIQPQHF. CDR3 nucleotides: TGTGCCAGCAGCAACAGGGCTATACAGCCCCAGCATTTT.

The chain is built from TRBV20-1 and TRBJ2-7; D possibly corresponds to TRBD1 (6 bases). V lost 3 bases and J lost 3, with 18 bases in between. Germline lookup yields CDR1 DFQATT and CDR2 SNEGSKA (reference sequence). This CDR3 spans 15 amino acids. CDR3 DNA sequence: TGCAGTGCTAGTCTACCGGACAGACTCAGCTACGAGCAGTACTTC. Protein sequence: CSASLPDRLSYEQYF.

V is TRBV5-4 and J is TRBJ2-6; 9 bases are a match to TRBD1. Germline V gives CDR1 SGHNT, CDR2 YYREEE (reference sequence). The CDR3 extends over 18 amino acids. V shed 3 bases and J 0 bases; nucleotides not matched to a gene: 7. CDR3 protein: CASSYPGQGFSGANVLTF. In nucleotides, the CDR3 is TGTGCCAGCAGCTATCCGGGACAGGGTTTCTCTGGGGCCAACGTCCTGACTTTC. Filled out from reference TRBV5-4 and TRBJ2-6, the complete variable domain reads ETGVTQSPTHLIKTRGQQVTLRCSSQSGHNTVSWYQQALGQGPQFIFQYYREEENGRGNFPPRFSGLQFPNYSSELNVNALELDDSALYLCASSYPGQGFSGANVLTFGAGSRLTVL.

J is TRBJ2-1 and V is TRBV29-1; tentative D call: TRBD1 (5 bases). Germline loops: CDR1 SQVTM, CDR2 ANQGSEA. Trimming removed 7 bases from V and 15 bases from J, with 16 bases in between. The CDR3 is 10 residues long. The CDR3 bases are TGCAGCGCCGCGGACACGCGACGGTTCTTC. It specifies CSAADTRRFF.

The chain recombines TRBV5-6 with TRBJ2-5; no reliable D call. The CDR3 is 14 amino acids. The V and J ends lost 4 bases and 1 base respectively, with 11 bases between them. Germline CDR1 and CDR2: SGHDT and YYEEEE. Here the CDR3 reads CASSIRLFQETQYF. CDR3 in DNA: TGTGCCAGCAGCATAAGACTTTTCCAAGAGACCCAGTACTTC.

The chain carries TRBV10-2 and TRBJ1-1; D is ambiguous. The CDR3 has 15 amino acids. The ends were cut back, 6 bases at V and 1 base at J, with 15 bases in the middle. Germline-derived CDR1 and CDR2 are WSHSY and SAAADI. The CDR3 nucleotides are TGCGCCAGCAGGTCCCCGGAGGCCAAGAACACTGAAGCTTTCTTT. It is translated as CASRSPEAKNTEAFF.

The genes are TRBV11-2 and TRBJ2-7; possibly TRBD1 for D (6 bases). V lost 5 bases to trimming and J lost 6 bases, with 11 bases between them. This CDR3 comprises 12 residues. The germline V gene has CDR1 SGHAT and CDR2 FQNNGV. CDR3 nucleotide sequence: TGTGCCAGCAGCCGATGGACAGTCGAGCAGTACTTC. Protein: CASSRWTVEQYF.